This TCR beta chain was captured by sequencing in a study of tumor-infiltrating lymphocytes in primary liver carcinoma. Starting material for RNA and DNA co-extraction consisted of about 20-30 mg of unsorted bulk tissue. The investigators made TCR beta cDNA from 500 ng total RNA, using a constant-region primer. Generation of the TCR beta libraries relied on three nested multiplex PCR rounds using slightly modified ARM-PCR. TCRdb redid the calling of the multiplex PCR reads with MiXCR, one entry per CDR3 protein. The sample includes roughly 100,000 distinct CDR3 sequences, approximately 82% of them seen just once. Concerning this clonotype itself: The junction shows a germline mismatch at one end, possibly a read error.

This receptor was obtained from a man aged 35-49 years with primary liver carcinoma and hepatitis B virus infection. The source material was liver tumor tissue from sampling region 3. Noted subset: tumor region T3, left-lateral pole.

CDR3 protein: CANSLRTGGSTDTQYF. The CDR3 DNA sequence: TGCGCCAACAGCTTGAGGACGGGCGGAAGCACAGATACGCAGTATTTT. This sequence joins TRBV5-1 and TRBJ2-3; D unresolved. The CDR3 contains 16 residues. The germline V gene encodes CDR1 SGHRS and CDR2 YFSETQ.